The entry below describes one T cell receptor (beta chain). Its specificity is unknown. A junction end diverges from the germline sequence, so it may reflect a read error. The data were obtained in a study of blood T cells in healthy people across ages. Study-wide results and caveats: Nothing was known about donor CMV status, and this possibly confounded expanded clonotype changes. Diversity of TCR beta per million T cells declined in a roughly linear way with age.

Healthy Caucasian individuals from Russia aged roughly 6 to 95 served as donors. PBMCs were isolated at a quantity of at least 6 million per sample. CDR1 is DFQATT and CDR2 is SNEGSKA in the germline V gene (reference sequence). The CDR3 is made up of 15 amino acids. The use of a sample-barcoded 5' primer and a J-beta primer mix characterized a second PCR of about 6 to 11 cycles. TCRdb reanalysed the 5' RACE reads using MiXCR and keeps one entry per CDR3 protein. The repertoire has approximately 800,000 distinct CDR3 sequences, roughly 46% of them found once; the top ten carry 15% to 20%. The receptor comes from a man older than 75 in good health. The sequenced sample consisted of blood. The gene calls are TRBV20-1 and TRBJ2-7, with D perhaps matching TRBD2 (5 bases). CDR3 DNA sequence: TGCAGTGTTAGATCTGAAGCAGGAGGCTCCTACGAGCAGTACTTC. The encoded protein is CSVRSEAGGSYEQYF.